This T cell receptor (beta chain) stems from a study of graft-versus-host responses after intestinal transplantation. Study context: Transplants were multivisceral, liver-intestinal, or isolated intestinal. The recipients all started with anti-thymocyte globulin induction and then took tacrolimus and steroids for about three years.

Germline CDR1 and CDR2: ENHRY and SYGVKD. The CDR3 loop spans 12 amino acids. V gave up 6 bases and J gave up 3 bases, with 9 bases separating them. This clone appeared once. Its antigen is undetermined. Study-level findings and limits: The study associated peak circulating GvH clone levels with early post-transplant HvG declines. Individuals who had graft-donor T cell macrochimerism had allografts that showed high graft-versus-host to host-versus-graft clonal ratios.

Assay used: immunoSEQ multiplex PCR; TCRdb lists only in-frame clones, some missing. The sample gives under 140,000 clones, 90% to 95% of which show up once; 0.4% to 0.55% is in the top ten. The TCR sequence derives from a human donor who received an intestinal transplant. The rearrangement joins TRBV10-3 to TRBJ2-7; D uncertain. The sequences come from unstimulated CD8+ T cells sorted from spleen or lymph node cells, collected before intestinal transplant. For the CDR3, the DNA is TGTGCCATCAGGAGTCCTTACTACGAGCAGTACTTC. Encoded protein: CAIRSPYYEQYF.